A single sample is the source of the 11 T cell receptor beta chains below, sequenced in a study of blood T cell repertoires in COVID-19. Assay: immunoSEQ multiplex PCR; the TCRdb copy retains only in-frame clones and omits some. The sample has more than 110,000 clones; roughly 79% are singletons. Specimen: PBMCs or T cells enriched from blood (not recorded which). These TCRs come from a woman in her forties or fifties who had recovered from COVID-19.

This clone showed up just once. V gene TRBV18 combines with J gene TRBJ2-7, with 8 bases aligning to TRBD1. The CDR3 runs to 16 residues. Germline values: CDR1 KGHSH, CDR2 LQKENI. V lost 3 bases and J lost 7; bases outside the gene matches: 14. The CDR3 loop reads CASSPADRGRLGEQYF. In DNA, the CDR3 is TGTGCCAGCTCACCCGCAGACAGGGGCCGTCTCGGGGAGCAGTACTTC.

The chain couples TRBV28 to TRBJ2-1; 7 bases line up with TRBD2. V gave up 5 bases and J gave up 0 bases; unmatched junction bases: 7. Per germline, CDR1 MDHEN and CDR2 SYDVKM. CDR3 length: 16 residues. Here the CDR3 DNA reads TGTGCCAGCAGTATTAGCGGGTTCAGCTCCTACAATGAGCAGTTCTTC. This sequence encodes CASSISGFSSYNEQFF.

The table lists this clone with a few counts. The chain has TRBV7-2 and TRBJ1-2; tentative D call: TRBD1 (5 bases). The length of the CDR3 is 16 residues. Germline V lookup: CDR1 SGHTA, CDR2 FQGNSA. Trimming cost V 1 base and J 1 base, with 13 bases left between them. The CDR3 here is CASSLDVRQFNYGYTF. The CDR3 DNA reads as TGTGCCAGCAGCTTAGACGTGAGACAGTTTAACTATGGCTACACCTTC.

Note on this clone: A much larger clone differs by one base, so this may be a read error. This chain joins TRBV12-3 or TRBV12-4 and TRBJ1-5; D remains ambiguous. The CDR3 contains 13 residues. V lost 6 bases, J lost 0 bases, and 6 bases lay in between. The chain's CDR3 is CASSQNSNQPQHF. The CDR3 nucleotides read TGTGCCAGCAGCCAGAATAGCAATCAGCCCCAGCATTTT.

This chain uses TRBV11-1 with TRBJ2-3, with no clear D. Trimming left V 4 bases short and J 2 bases short, with 13 bases between. Germline CDR1 SGHAT, CDR2 FQDESV (reference sequence). This CDR3 has 15 amino acids. The CDR3 DNA reads TGTGCCAGCAGCTCTACGTCGACACTCACAGATACGCAGTATTTT. Translating gives CASSSTSTLTDTQYF. Drawing the rest from reference TRBV11-1 and TRBJ2-3, the complete variable domain is EAEVAQSPRYKITEKSQAVAFWCDPISGHATLYWYRQILGQGPELLVQFQDESVVDDSQLPKDRFSAERLKGVDSTLKIQPAELGDSAMYLCASSSTSTLTDTQYFGPGTRLTVL.

This chain uses TRBV5-4 with TRBJ2-5, with 14 bases aligning to TRBD2. The ends lost 4 bases at V and 5 bases at J; junction bases unmatched: 7. Germline V lookup: CDR1 SGHNT, CDR2 YYREEE (reference sequence). The CDR3 has 16 amino acids. CDR3 coding DNA: TGTGCCAGCAGCCTGGGACTAGCGGGAGACCGGGAGACCCAGTACTTC. Its protein product is CASSLGLAGDRETQYF.

The chain couples TRBV29-1 to TRBJ2-1; no clear D gene. Germline V gene sequence: CDR1 SQVTM, CDR2 ANQGSEA. The CDR3 spans 15 residues. V lost 1 base and J lost 0, with 10 bases in between. As DNA, the CDR3 is TGCAGCGTTGAAGGGTCACCGAGCTCCTACAATGAGCAGTTCTTC. Amino acid sequence: CSVEGSPSSYNEQFF.

J is TRBJ2-1 and V is TRBV24-1, with D tentatively TRBD2 (6 bases). This CDR3 comprises 16 residues. Trimming cost V 3 bases and J 1 base, with 12 bases left between them. The germline CDR1 and CDR2 sequences are KGHDR and SFDVKD. CDR3 DNA sequence: TGTGCCACCAGTGATATTAGCGGTAGTTCCTACAATGAGCAGTTCTTC. This translates into CATSDISGSSYNEQFF.

The V and J genes are TRBV6-5 and TRBJ2-2, with D uncertain. Germline V gives CDR1 MNHEY, CDR2 SVGAGI. V lost 6 bases and J 1 base, leaving 9 bases between the germline ends. CDR3 size: 14 residues. CDR3 region: CASSYSLNTGELFF. The CDR3 DNA follows: TGTGCCAGCAGCTATAGTCTGAACACCGGGGAGCTGTTTTTT.

The chain uses TRBV2 and TRBJ1-5; D might be TRBD1 (6 bases). V shed 3 bases and J shed 1 base, with 7 bases lying between them. The CDR3 loop spans 14 amino acids. Germline loops: CDR1 SNHLY, CDR2 FYNNEI. The CDR3 loop reads CASSEQGSNQPQHF. CDR3 sequence (DNA): TGTGCCAGCAGTGAGCAGGGGAGCAATCAGCCCCAGCATTTT.

This clone came up a few times. The J gene is TRBJ2-6, the V gene TRBV6-5, with D possibly being TRBD1 (5 bases). CDR1 is MNHEY, CDR2 SVGAGI, per germline. The CDR3 is 15 amino acids. Trimming pared 6 bases from V and 0 bases from J, leaving 9 bases between. The CDR3: CASRPTDSGANVLTF. In nucleotides, the CDR3 is TGTGCCAGCAGACCGACAGACTCTGGGGCCAACGTCCTGACTTTC.